The clone carrying this T cell receptor (beta chain) was seen more than once but under ten times. The germline CDR1 and CDR2 sequences are SGHVS and FNYEAQ. The ends lost 5 bases at V and 7 bases at J; junction bases unmatched: 8. This CDR3 region has 14 residues. The method was immunoSEQ multiplex PCR; TCRdb's version includes in-frame clones alone and lacks a portion of them. The sample consists of approximately 90,000 clones, almost 75% of them appearing once. The sample is drawn from a study of CD8 T cell repertoires and HIV-1 epitope variants. V and J are TRBV7-6 and TRBJ2-1, with 7 positions matching TRBD1. The specimen was uncultured baseline CD8+ T cells from peripheral blood mononuclear cells (PBMCs). The clonotype comes from a male donor with HIV. CDR3 nucleotides: TGTGCCAGCAGCCCTATGATACAGGGGAATGAGCAGTTCTTC. Translated: CASSPMIQGNEQFF.